The entry below describes one T cell receptor (beta chain). The antigen remains undetermined. Libraries were prepared by immunoSEQ multiplex PCR; TCRdb keeps only in-frame clonotypes and omits some of them. The sample consists of about 12,000 clones, around 94% of them appearing once. The CDR3 length is 14 residues. CDR1 MNHEY and CDR2 SVGAGI come from the germline V gene. Trimming left V 0 bases short and J 4 bases short, with 7 bases between. These data come from a study of T cells in narcolepsy. About the research overall: Healthy controls were enrolled alongside patients with narcolepsy type 1 or type 2. Broader study findings: HCRT-specific and TRIB2-specific autoreactive clonotypes appeared among same-patient CSF and blood CD4+ clonotypes.

V usage is TRBV6-5 and J usage is TRBJ2-1; no reliable D call. The sequenced sample consisted of CD45RA- memory CD4+ T cells from PBMCs. The origin of this receptor is a human donor with narcolepsy. The CDR3 reads CASSYSRVYNEQFF. The DNA of the CDR3 is TGTGCCAGCAGTTACTCACGGGTTTACAATGAGCAGTTCTTC.